The 20 T cell receptor beta chains in this list originate from one sample, sequenced in a study of blood T cell repertoires in COVID-19 (dated by TCRdb to about 2020). The method behind the library was the immunoSEQ multiplex PCR assay. TCRdb's version of the immuneACCESS table is confined to in-frame rearrangements and falls short of the full clone set. An unresolved V gene accounts for under half of the shortfall where checked; the remainder is of unknown origin. For this sample there are about 59,000 clones; under 85% appear just once. The leading ten clones occupy 5.5% to 7% of the sample. Sequencing input: peripheral blood. The receptors originated from a woman in her 70s with acute or convalescent COVID-19.

The chain has TRBV9 and TRBJ2-1; 8 bases match TRBD2. The CDR3 contains 14 residues. CDR1 and CDR2 (germline): SGDLS, YYNGEE. J was trimmed by 7 bases and V by 6 bases; bases with no gene match: 9. CDR3 residues: CASTPGGGGNEQFF. CDR3 coding DNA: TGTGCCAGCACCCCCGGGGGGGGTGGGAATGAGCAGTTCTTC.

Only one count was recorded for this clone. The chain recombines TRBV6-6 with TRBJ2-5; possible D gene TRBD1, 5 bases. This CDR3 is built from 14 residues. Trimming shortened V by 0 bases and J by 1 base, and 6 bases separated the two germline ends. Per germline, CDR1 MNHNY and CDR2 SVGAGI (reference sequence). CDR3 nucleotides: TGTGCCAGCAGTTACTCGGACATCCAAGAGACCCAGTACTTC. This encodes CASSYSDIQETQYF.

V gene TRBV25-1 combines with J gene TRBJ2-1; 10 bases match TRBD2. Germline V gives CDR1 MGHDK, CDR2 SYGVNS. V shed 2 bases, J shed 2 bases, and the junction held 0 bases outside the gene matches. This CDR3 has 15 amino acids. CDR3 sequence reads: CASSESGGAYNEQFF. The CDR3 bases are TGTGCCAGCAGTGAAAGCGGGGGGGCCTACAATGAGCAGTTCTTC.

J is TRBJ1-3 and V is TRBV5-4, with D hard to call. The CDR3 length is 15 residues. Looked up from germline, CDR1 is SGHNT and CDR2 is YYREEE (reference sequence). Between the trimmed V and J ends, which lost 0 bases and 2 bases, there was a span of 9 bases. As DNA, the CDR3 is TGTGCCAGCAGCTTGGTTTCCGGGACTGGAAACACCATATATTTT. Amino acid sequence: CASSLVSGTGNTIYF.

The chain links TRBV9 to TRBJ2-6; D is ambiguous. CDR1 and CDR2 from the germline V gene are SGDLS and YYNGEE. This CDR3 comprises 14 residues. V lost 4 bases and J lost 4, with 9 bases in between. The CDR3 sequence: CASSPWPGANVLTF. The CDR3 DNA follows: TGTGCCAGCAGCCCTTGGCCCGGGGCCAACGTCCTGACTTTC.

A single count supports this clone. V is TRBV29-1 and J is TRBJ2-1, with 8 bases identical to TRBD1. V lost 8 bases, J lost 9 bases, and 9 bases stayed unmatched. The CDR3 runs 12 residues. The germline V gene has CDR1 SQVTM and CDR2 ANQGSEA. DNA of the CDR3: TGCAGCTGTCGACAGGGGCAGGTTGAGCAGTTCTTC. Protein sequence: CSCRQGQVEQFF.

This clone was seen once. The chain uses TRBV27 and TRBJ2-7, with TRBD2 identical over 12 bases. Trimming cost V 4 bases and J 3 bases; bases outside gene matches: 4. The CDR3 covers 15 residues. Germline V gene lookup returns CDR1 MNHEY and CDR2 SMNVEV (reference sequence). The CDR3 sequence: CASSSKTSGGYEQYF. CDR3 coding DNA: TGTGCCAGCAGTTCAAAGACTAGCGGGGGCTACGAGCAGTACTTC.

This clone turned up a few times. CDR3 sequence reads: CASSPYSAGSQYF. CDR3 nucleotide sequence: TGCGCCAGCAGCCCCTACTCCGCGGGGTCCCAGTACTTC. The chain joins TRBV5-1 to TRBJ2-5; weak D call: TRBD2 (6 bases). The CDR3 consists of 13 residues. V dropped 4 bases and J dropped 9 bases, with 16 bases sitting between them. CDR1 is SGHRS and CDR2 is YFSETQ in the germline V gene.

Only a few counts were recorded for this clone. The gene calls are TRBV7-9 and TRBJ1-3; a weak D match, TRBD1 (5 bases). The germline V gene encodes CDR1 SEHNR and CDR2 FQNEAQ (reference sequence). This CDR3 is 14 amino acids long. Trimming cost V 5 bases and J 3 bases, with 11 bases left between them. CDR3 sequence reads: CASSHRTDGNTIYF. In DNA, the CDR3 is TGTGCCAGCAGCCACAGGACGGATGGAAACACCATATATTTT.

V is TRBV9 and J is TRBJ2-3, with 7 bases identical to TRBD2. The CDR3 covers 16 residues. J gave up 4 bases and V 3 bases, and 11 bases lay outside the gene matches. The germline gives CDR1 SGDLS, CDR2 YYNGEE. The CDR3 reads CASSAEERRGSDTQYF. CDR3 sequence (DNA): TGTGCCAGCAGCGCCGAAGAGAGGCGGGGGTCAGATACGCAGTATTTT.

V usage is TRBV6-2 or TRBV6-3 and J usage is TRBJ2-3; 10 nucleotides line up with TRBD1. With 1 base clipped from V and 4 bases from J, the junction kept 8 bases outside the gene matches. The length of the CDR3 is 17 residues. Germline CDR1 MNHEY, CDR2 SVGEGT. CDR3 protein: CASSYYTGGQGADTQYF. Written as DNA, the CDR3 is TGTGCCAGCAGTTACTATACGGGCGGACAGGGGGCAGATACGCAGTATTTT.

The chain is built from TRBV6-1 and TRBJ2-1, with 9 bases that match TRBD2. The junction had 3 bases not matched to a gene; V was cut back by 2 bases and J by 4 bases. Germline CDR1 reads MNHNS; CDR2 reads SASEGT. The CDR3 runs to 15 residues. The CDR3 DNA is TGTGCCAGCAGTGAACTAGCGGGGAATTACAATGAGCAGTTCTTC. Its protein product is CASSELAGNYNEQFF.

This sequence joins TRBV28 and TRBJ1-1; TRBD1 matches 7 bases. CDR3 size: 15 residues. Trimming at V came to 5 bases and at J to 4 bases, leaving 10 bases not matched to a gene. Germline V gene lookup returns CDR1 MDHEN and CDR2 SYDVKM. CDR3 protein: CASSPPTGTVTEAFF. CDR3 nucleotide sequence: TGTGCCAGCAGTCCTCCGACAGGGACTGTCACTGAAGCTTTCTTT.

The rearrangement uses TRBV7-9 and TRBJ2-3; possibly TRBD1 for D (5 bases). Germline V gene data show CDR1 as SEHNR and CDR2 as FQNEAQ (reference sequence). Trimming removed 5 bases at V and 11 bases at J, with 14 bases between. The CDR3 covers 12 residues. DNA of the CDR3: TGTGCCAGCAGCGCAGGGTCCGGAAAGCAGTATTTT. This gives the protein CASSAGSGKQYF. Variable domain in full (rest from reference TRBV7-9 and TRBJ2-3): DTGVSQNPRHKITKRGQNVTFRCDPISEHNRLYWYRQTLGQGPEFLTYFQNEAQLEKSRLLSDRFSAERPKGSFSTLEIQRTEQGDSAMYLCASSAGSGKQYFGPGTRLTVL.

The V and J genes are TRBV10-3 and TRBJ2-6, with D perhaps matching TRBD1 (6 bases). Germline V gene sequence: CDR1 ENHRY, CDR2 SYGVKD. Trimming removed 6 bases at V and 0 bases at J, with 24 bases between. CDR3 length: 20 amino acids. CDR3 in DNA: TGTGCCATCAGCAACGGGACACTCATAGCCCTTCTCTCTGGGGCCAACGTCCTGACTTTC. Translation gives CAISNGTLIALLSGANVLTF.

The chain joins TRBV27 to TRBJ1-1, with 9 bases aligning to TRBD1. This CDR3 contains 16 residues. CDR1 and CDR2 from the germline V gene are MNHEY and SMNVEV (reference sequence). With 3 bases clipped from V and 8 bases from J, the junction kept 13 bases outside the gene matches. CDR3 amino acids: CASSFAPGQGVPEAFF. The CDR3 nucleotides are TGTGCCAGCAGTTTTGCCCCGGGACAGGGAGTCCCCGAAGCTTTCTTT.

This clone was recorded once. The rearrangement uses TRBV30 and TRBJ1-6; weak D call: TRBD1 (6 bases). This CDR3 spans 16 amino acids. Germline V lookup: CDR1 GTSNPN, CDR2 SVGIG (reference sequence). Trimming removed 2 bases at V and 7 bases at J, with 18 bases between. The CDR3 loop is CAWSLPGGARNSPLHF. The DNA for the CDR3 is TGTGCCTGGAGTCTACCGGGGGGGGCGCGGAATTCACCCCTCCACTTT.

The chain links TRBV10-3 to TRBJ1-3; D is ambiguous. The CDR3 consists of 14 residues. Germline assignment: CDR1 ENHRY and CDR2 SYGVKD. The V gene lost 4 bases and the J gene lost 0 bases, with 7 bases spanning the gap. The CDR3 spells CAISGTSSGNTIYF. The CDR3 nucleotides read TGTGCCATCAGTGGCACAAGCTCTGGAAACACCATATATTTT.

V gene TRBV25-1 combines with J gene TRBJ2-3; D gene ambiguous. Trimming removed 4 bases at V and 8 bases at J, with 7 bases between. Germline CDR1 and CDR2: MGHDK and SYGVNS. The CDR3 loop spans 11 amino acids. The CDR3, as DNA: TGTGCCAGCAGTGTAGGAGCTACGCAGTATTTT. This translates into CASSVGATQYF. Filled out from reference TRBV25-1 and TRBJ2-3, the complete variable domain reads EADIYQTPRYLVIGTGKKITLECSQTMGHDKMYWYQQDPGMELHLIHYSYGVNSTEKGDLSSESTVSRIRTEHFPLTLESARPSHTSQYLCASSVGATQYFGPGTRLTVL.

The rearrangement links TRBV13 to TRBJ2-1; 7 nucleotides align to TRBD2. Germline loops: CDR1 PRHDT, CDR2 FYEKMQ (reference sequence). V dropped 5 bases and J dropped 10; count of bases not matched to a gene: 14. The CDR3 contains 15 residues. This CDR3 is CASSPRDWGGSEQFF. The DNA of the CDR3 is TGTGCCAGCAGCCCCCGGGACTGGGGGGGGTCGGAGCAGTTCTTC.